The 11 T cell receptor beta chains listed next were all sequenced from one sample in a study of neurological immune-mediated disorders. TCRdb used MiXCR to reprocess the 5' RACE reads, holding one entry per CDR3 protein. Altogether tens of thousands of distinct CDR3 sequences are present, roughly 5% being singletons, with the ten largest covering approximately 8.7%. The sequenced material came from CD4+ T cells from blood. The receptors originated from a man between 18 and 29 years old in good health.

This clonotype has at least ten counts. The chain has TRBV20-1 and TRBJ2-5; 8 bases are shared with TRBD1. The CDR3 runs to 15 residues. Germline lookup yields CDR1 DFQATT and CDR2 SNEGSKA (reference sequence). V lost 3 bases and J lost 2; bases outside the gene matches: 8. CDR3 DNA: TGCAGTGCTAGGGCGAGGACAGGGTGGCAAGAGACCCAGTACTTC. Amino acids: CSARARTGWQETQYF.

This clonotype has ten or more counts. This chain joins TRBV7-2 and TRBJ2-1; 10 bases line up with TRBD2. Germline V CDR1 and CDR2: SGHTA, FQGNSA. The V gene end was trimmed by 5 bases and the J gene end by 4 bases; junction bases not matched to a gene: 11. The CDR3 extends over 17 amino acids. This CDR3 reads CASSLVGERGGYNEQFF. The CDR3 DNA sequence: TGTGCCAGCAGCCTAGTCGGGGAGCGGGGGGGATACAATGAGCAGTTCTTC.

This clonotype was found many times. The chain carries TRBV5-6 and TRBJ2-3; 15 bases match TRBD2. The CDR3 has 16 residues. Trimming took 2 bases from V and 4 from J; bases not matched to a gene: 2. Germline CDR1 SGHDT, CDR2 YYEEEE. The CDR3 reads CASSLRTSGGADTQYF. Written as DNA, the CDR3 is TGTGCCAGCAGCTTACGGACTAGCGGGGGGGCAGATACGCAGTATTTT.

In its sample, this clonotype was seen many times. The chain joins TRBV29-1 to TRBJ1-2; TRBD1 matches at 9 bases. The CDR3 length is 12 residues. The ends lost 2 bases at V and 10 bases at J; junction bases unmatched: 5. CDR1 and CDR2 from the germline V gene are SQVTM and ANQGSEA. The CDR3 coding sequence is TGCAGCGTTGAATTGGACAGGGGTGACTACACCTTC. This codes for CSVELDRGDYTF.

This clonotype has a count of ten or more. The V call is TRBV20-1, the J call TRBJ2-5, with TRBD2 identical over 7 bases. The V gene end was trimmed by 4 bases and the J gene end by 5 bases; junction bases not matched to a gene: 7. This CDR3 is 13 amino acids long. Looked up from germline, CDR1 is DFQATT and CDR2 is SNEGSKA (reference sequence). Here the CDR3 reads CSAKSSGRETQYF. CDR3 DNA: TGCAGTGCTAAATCTAGCGGTCGGGAGACCCAGTACTTC.

This clonotype was found many times. This chain links TRBV14 with TRBJ2-2; TRBD1 might be the D (5 bases). V lost 1 base and J 5 bases, leaving 11 bases between the germline ends. This CDR3 spans 15 amino acids. The germline CDR1 and CDR2 sequences are SGHDN and FVKESK. CDR3 protein: CASSQGWGLTGELFF. The CDR3 DNA reads TGTGCCAGCAGCCAAGGGTGGGGCTTGACCGGGGAGCTGTTTTTT.

This clonotype was seen at least ten times. The CDR3: CASSDWTANTEAFF. The CDR3 DNA reads as TGTGCCAGCAGTGACTGGACAGCGAACACTGAAGCTTTCTTT. The chain joins TRBV6-1 to TRBJ1-1; D is perhaps TRBD1 (6 bases). The CDR3 has 14 amino acids. The V and J ends lost 3 bases and 1 base respectively, with 9 bases between them. CDR1 and CDR2 (germline): MNHNS, SASEGT.

This clonotype was seen ten or more times. The gene calls are TRBV18 and TRBJ1-3, with 7 bases fitting TRBD1. The junction had 8 bases not matched to a gene; V was cut back by 2 bases and J by 4 bases. Germline CDR1 and CDR2: KGHSH and LQKENI. The CDR3 has 16 residues. The CDR3 sequence: CASSPGPGGSGNTIYF. CDR3 sequence (DNA): TGTGCCAGCTCACCAGGCCCAGGGGGTTCCGGAAACACCATATATTTT.

This clonotype was seen many times. V usage is TRBV5-5 and J usage is TRBJ1-1; D is undetermined. V lost 5 bases, J lost 3 bases, and 11 bases lay in between. Germline V gene lookup returns CDR1 SGHKS and CDR2 YYEKEE (reference sequence). This CDR3 comprises 13 residues. CDR3 coding DNA: TGTGCCAGCAGGTTAAACGGGGACACTGAAGCTTTCTTT. Protein product: CASRLNGDTEAFF.

This clonotype showed up many times. The chain couples TRBV5-1 to TRBJ1-5; D gene ambiguous. Germline V gene data show CDR1 as SGHRS and CDR2 as YFSETQ. CDR3 length equals 13 residues. Trimming shortened V by 4 bases and J by 5 bases, and 10 bases separated the two germline ends. CDR3 loop: CASSRGDDQPQHF. The CDR3 nucleotides are TGCGCCAGCAGCCGTGGCGATGATCAGCCCCAGCATTTT.

This clonotype showed up many times. The chain carries TRBV7-2 and TRBJ2-7; D gene uncertain. Trimming took 5 bases from V and 2 from J, leaving 7 bases between them. Germline lookup yields CDR1 SGHTA and CDR2 FQGNSA. There are 12 residues in the CDR3. CDR3 residues: CASSPQTYEQYF. CDR3 in DNA: TGTGCCAGCAGCCCTCAAACCTACGAGCAGTACTTC.